This T cell receptor (beta chain) was observed in a study of shared clonotypes between healthy human individuals. Turning to the study itself: CD4 naive and CD4 memory each took three plates per donor, while CD8 naive took two and CD8 memory one. Study findings and constraints: Of the naive CD4 clonotypes, around 5% were shared across several donors. Few donors restricted represented genetic and exposure-history diversity.

Only in-frame clones appear in the TCRdb table, and some are missing; sequencing was by immunoSEQ multiplex PCR. The sample carries millions of clones, about 92% recorded once. Note on this clone: The target antigen is unknown.

The sequenced sample consisted of naive CD4+ T cells sorted from blood. Subset: CD45RA+ positively selected. The sequence derives from a man younger than 35 in good health.

The CDR3 protein is CASGLAGFSSYEQYF. CDR3 in DNA: TGTGCCAGTGGACTAGCGGGATTCTCCTCCTACGAGCAGTACTTC. V is TRBV6-6 and J is TRBJ2-7, with 12 bases aligning to TRBD2. J was trimmed by 0 bases and V by 9 bases; bases with no gene match: 6. This CDR3 is 15 amino acids long. Germline V gives CDR1 MNHNY, CDR2 SVGAGI (reference sequence).